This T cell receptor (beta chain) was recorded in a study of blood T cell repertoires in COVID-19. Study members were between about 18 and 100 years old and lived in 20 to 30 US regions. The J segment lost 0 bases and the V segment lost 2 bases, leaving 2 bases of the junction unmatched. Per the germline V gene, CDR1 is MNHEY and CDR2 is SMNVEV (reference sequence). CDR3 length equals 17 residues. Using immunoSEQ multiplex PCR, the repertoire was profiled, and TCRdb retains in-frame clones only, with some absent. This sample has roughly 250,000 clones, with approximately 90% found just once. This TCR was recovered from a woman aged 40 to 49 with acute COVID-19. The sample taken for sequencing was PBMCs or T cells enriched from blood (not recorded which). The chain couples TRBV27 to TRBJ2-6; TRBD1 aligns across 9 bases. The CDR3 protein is CASSLEQGASGANVLTF. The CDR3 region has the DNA TGTGCCAGCAGTTTAGAACAGGGGGCCTCTGGGGCCAACGTCCTGACTTTC.